These T cell receptor beta chains were read from a single sample in a study of memory CD4+ T cells and cytomegalovirus serostatus. The data were produced by immunoSEQ multiplex PCR, yet TCRdb's version contains in-frame clones alone and is incomplete. The sample lists 25,000 or so clones, about 75% occurring once. The sequenced sample was memory CD4+ T cells from blood. The receptors were gathered from an adult in good health and CMV-seronegative. Both conserved end residues are part of each CDR3. Each record gives: D gene, clone size, V gene, J gene, CDR3 DNA, CDR3 protein. D genes are given only for firm matches. Not all rows give a size; the values are once, few, many and, for expanded clones, a class.

>TRBD1|-|TRBV5-1|TRBJ1-2
TGCGCCAGCAGCTGGGAAACAGGGGAATATGGCTACACCTTC
CASSWETGEYGYTF
>TRBD1|-|TRBV6-1|TRBJ2-7
TGTGCCAGCACAGGGACAGGGTTCGCCGAGCAGTACTTC
CASTGTGFAEQYF
>TRBD1|-|TRBV7-8|TRBJ1-1
TGTGCCAGCAGCTTAGTTTCCGGGACAGGGTCGGGAGCTTTCTTT
CASSLVSGTGSGAFF
>-|-|TRBV27|TRBJ2-1
TGTGCCAGCAGTCCAAACCTAGGGTCCTACAATGAGCAGTTCTTC
CASSPNLGSYNEQFF
>-|-|TRBV5-1|TRBJ1-4
TGCGCCAGCAGCTTGGATACGAGAAGCCTAACTAATGAAAAACTGTTTTTT
CASSLDTRSLTNEKLFF
>TRBD1|-|TRBV11-2|TRBJ1-1
TGTGCCAGCAGCGTCCGGGACAGGGGTACTGGCACTGAAGCTTTCTTT
CASSVRDRGTGTEAFF
>TRBD1|-|TRBV7-8|TRBJ2-7
TGTGCCAGCAGCTTAGGGACAGGGGCGGGGTACGAGCAGTACTTC
CASSLGTGAGYEQYF
>TRBD1|-|TRBV14|TRBJ2-3
TGTGCCAGCAGCCAAGGGTTCCGGACAGGGGGCGCAGATACGCAGTATTTT
CASSQGFRTGGADTQYF
>TRBD1|-|TRBV7-9|TRBJ1-2
TGTGCCAGCAGCTTAAACGGACAGGGGTTTCGTGGCTACACCTTC
CASSLNGQGFRGYTF
>-|-|TRBV4-1|TRBJ1-5
TGCGCCAGCAGCCAAGAGGCGGCGGGGTTTCAGCCCCAGCATTTT
CASSQEAAGFQPQHF
>-|-|TRBV7-4|TRBJ1-3
TGTGCCAGCAGCTATTGGAGATTTGGAATCTCCATATATTTT
CASSYWRFGISIYF
>-|-|TRBV25-1|TRBJ2-1
TGTGCCAGCAGCGCCTCGGGGGACAATTACAATGAGCAGTTCTTC
CASSASGDNYNEQFF
>TRBD2|few|TRBV10-1|TRBJ2-1
TGCGCCAGCAGTGAGCTAGGGACTAGCGTGAATGAGCAGTTCTTC
CASSELGTSVNEQFF
>-|-|TRBV7-2|TRBJ1-5
TGTGCCAGCAGCCGATTCGAAAATCAGCCCCAGCATTTT
CASSRFENQPQHF
>TRBD1|-|TRBV18|TRBJ1-6
TGTGCCAGCTCACCATCAGTAACAGGGGGTTTTGGTTCACCCCTCCACTTT
CASSPSVTGGFGSPLHF
>-|-|TRBV7-9|TRBJ1-1
TGTGCCAGCAGCTTAGGAGCGGGTTTAGGGACTGAAGCTTTCTTT
CASSLGAGLGTEAFF
>TRBD2|few|TRBV6-1|TRBJ2-5
TGTGCCAGCAGGAGGGGGACTAGCGGGAGTATAGTGGACTTC
CASRRGTSGSIVDF
>TRBD1|-|TRBV10-3|TRBJ2-5
TGTGCCATCGGGGGACAGGGCCTCCAAGAGACCCAGTACTTC
CAIGGQGLQETQYF
>-|-|TRBV7-2|TRBJ1-5
TGTGCCAGCAGCCTCGACCGAAATCGGCCCCAGCATTTT
CASSLDRNRPQHF
>-|-|TRBV7-2|TRBJ2-5
TGTGCCAGCAGCGTTGGACAGTCCCAAGAGACCCAGTACTTC
CASSVGQSQETQYF
>TRBD1|-|TRBV7-2|TRBJ2-7
TGTGCCAGCAGCCAAAAGGGGGCAGACGAGCAGTACTTC
CASSQKGADEQYF
>TRBD1|-|TRBV6-5|TRBJ1-2
TGTGCCAGCGGACAGGGGCACGGCTACACCTTC
CASGQGHGYTF
>-|-|TRBV2|TRBJ1-1
TGTGCCGGCAGTGAAAGGCGGGCAGGGGCTAACACTGAAGCTTTCTTT
CAGSERRAGANTEAFF
>TRBD2|-|TRBV5-1|TRBJ2-1
TGCGCCAGCAGCTGGATACCTAGCGGGGTCTACAATGAGCAGTTCTTC
CASSWIPSGVYNEQFF
>TRBD2|-|TRBV4-1|TRBJ2-5
TGCGCCAGCAGCAAACAGGTCCTAGCGGGAGTAAAGGTTCAAGAGACCCAGTACTTC
CASSKQVLAGVKVQETQYF
>-|-|TRBV7-9|TRBJ1-1
TGTGCCAGCAGCGAAGAGGGTCTTCAGGCTTTCTTT
CASSEEGLQAFF
>TRBD1|few|TRBV2|TRBJ1-2
TGTGCCAGCAGGACAGGGGTAGGACTCTATGGCTACACCTTC
CASRTGVGLYGYTF
>-|-|TRBV28|TRBJ1-5
TGTGCCAGCAGTTTAGGTCTGGGTTTTGGCAATCAGCCCCAGCATTTT
CASSLGLGFGNQPQHF
>TRBD1|-|TRBV4-3|TRBJ1-2
TGCGCCAGCAGCCAAGGGACAGGGAGATTGGTCTATGGCTACACCTTC
CASSQGTGRLVYGYTF
>TRBD1|-|TRBV4-3|TRBJ2-1
TGCGCCAGCAGCCGAGACAGGGGGGACAATGAGCAGTTCTTC
CASSRDRGDNEQFF
>TRBD2|-|TRBV7-9|TRBJ2-7
TGTGCCAGCAGGTACGCTAGCGGGAGAGGCTACGAGCAGTACTTC
CASRYASGRGYEQYF
>-|few|TRBV23-1|TRBJ2-7
TGCGCCAGCAGTCAATCGAACGGAACCTACGAGCAGTACTTC
CASSQSNGTYEQYF
>TRBD2|-|TRBV6-5|TRBJ2-3
TGTGCCAGCAGTTGTCGACTAGCGGGCCACACAGATACGCAGTATTTT
CASSCRLAGHTDTQYF
>-|-|TRBV11-2|TRBJ1-3
TGTGCCAGCAGCTTTGAGAGGGGGAGTACTGGAAACACCATATATTTT
CASSFERGSTGNTIYF
>-|-|TRBV19|TRBJ2-6
TGTGCCAGTAGGTTAGAAGAATCTGGGGCCAACGTCCTGACTTTC
CASRLEESGANVLTF
>-|-|TRBV11-1|TRBJ1-6
TGTGCCAGCAGCTTAATGCAGTTTAATTCACCCCTCCACTTT
CASSLMQFNSPLHF
>-|-|TRBV6-6|TRBJ1-5
TGTGCCAGCATCAATGATAGACGCAATCAGCCCCAGCATTTT
CASINDRRNQPQHF
>TRBD1|-|TRBV6-5|TRBJ1-4
TGTGCCAGCAGACCAGGACAGGGCGGTAATGAAAAACTGTTTTTT
CASRPGQGGNEKLFF
>TRBD1|once|TRBV14|TRBJ2-1
TGTGCCAGCAGCTTGGACAGGGGGGTGTTCTTC
CASSLDRGVFF
>-|-|TRBV11-2|TRBJ2-3
TGTGCCAGCAGCTTAGATCGCACAGATACGCAGTATTTT
CASSLDRTDTQYF
>TRBD1|-|TRBV7-8|TRBJ2-7
TGTGCCAGCAGCCTAAGGCCGACAGGGTCACACGAGCAGTACTTC
CASSLRPTGSHEQYF
>-|few|TRBV2|TRBJ2-2
TGTGCCAGCAGTAGTTTGGGCCACACCGGGGAGCTGTTTTTT
CASSSLGHTGELFF
>-|-|TRBV18|TRBJ1-4
TGTGCCAGCTCGGGGGAGGCGGAAAAACTGTTTTTT
CASSGEAEKLFF
>-|few|TRBV7-6|TRBJ2-7
TGTGCCAGCAGCAAGCAACAGGGCTACGAGCAGTACTTC
CASSKQQGYEQYF
>TRBD1|once|TRBV2|TRBJ2-1
TGTGCCAGCAGTGAAATCCAGACAGGGGGCAATGAGCAGTTCTTC
CASSEIQTGGNEQFF
>-|-|TRBV10-1|TRBJ2-5
TGCGCCAGCAGTGAGCTTAACCCAGGGACCCAGTACTTC
CASSELNPGTQYF
>-|-|TRBV6-5|TRBJ1-4
TGTGCCAGTCGCACTCAGGGTCGGGATGAAAAACTGTTTTTT
CASRTQGRDEKLFF
>TRBD1|-|TRBV5-4|TRBJ1-2
TGTGCCAGCAGCTTGGCCACTAGGACAGGGACATTGAGTGGGGGCTACACCTTC
CASSLATRTGTLSGGYTF
>TRBD2|once|TRBV5-1|TRBJ2-3
TGCGCCAGCACTACCAGCGGGAGTTCAGATACGCAGTATTTT
CASTTSGSSDTQYF
>TRBD1|-|TRBV6-6|TRBJ2-1
TGTGCCAGCAACCGGGACAGGAGAAACAATGAGCAGTTCTTC
CASNRDRRNNEQFF
>TRBD1|-|TRBV9|TRBJ1-6
TGTGCCAGCAGCCAGGACAGGGCAGATTCACCCCTCCACTTT
CASSQDRADSPLHF
>-|-|TRBV7-2|TRBJ2-4
TGTGCCAGCAGCTTGCGAGGGCAACTAGCCAAAAACATTCAGTACTTC
CASSLRGQLAKNIQYF
>TRBD1|once|TRBV5-1|TRBJ1-1
TGCGCCAGCAGCTTAGAACGACAGGGCACTGAAGCTTTCTTT
CASSLERQGTEAFF
>TRBD1|-|TRBV13|TRBJ2-7
TGTGCCAGCAGCCGGAGACAGGGGTCTCTCTCCTACGAGCAGTACTTC
CASSRRQGSLSYEQYF
>-|-|TRBV21-1|TRBJ2-2
TGTGCCAGCAGGACGACAGTTCCTTTCACCGGGGAGCTGTTTTTT
CASRTTVPFTGELFF
>-|-|TRBV28|TRBJ1-2
TGTGCCAGCAGTTTGAGTTTTAGGCCCTATGGCTACACCTTC
CASSLSFRPYGYTF
>-|-|TRBV5-5|TRBJ2-5
TGTGCCAGCAGCGGGACTGAGTACCAAGAGACCCAGTACTTC
CASSGTEYQETQYF
>TRBD2|-|TRBV10-1|TRBJ2-3
TGCGCCAGCAGTGCCTCGGGGCTAGCGGGAGTTACGCAGTATTTT
CASSASGLAGVTQYF
>TRBD1|once|TRBV7-3|TRBJ2-2
TGTGCCAGCAGCTTAGGGACAGGGAGGGGTTCCGGGGAGCTGTTTTTT
CASSLGTGRGSGELFF